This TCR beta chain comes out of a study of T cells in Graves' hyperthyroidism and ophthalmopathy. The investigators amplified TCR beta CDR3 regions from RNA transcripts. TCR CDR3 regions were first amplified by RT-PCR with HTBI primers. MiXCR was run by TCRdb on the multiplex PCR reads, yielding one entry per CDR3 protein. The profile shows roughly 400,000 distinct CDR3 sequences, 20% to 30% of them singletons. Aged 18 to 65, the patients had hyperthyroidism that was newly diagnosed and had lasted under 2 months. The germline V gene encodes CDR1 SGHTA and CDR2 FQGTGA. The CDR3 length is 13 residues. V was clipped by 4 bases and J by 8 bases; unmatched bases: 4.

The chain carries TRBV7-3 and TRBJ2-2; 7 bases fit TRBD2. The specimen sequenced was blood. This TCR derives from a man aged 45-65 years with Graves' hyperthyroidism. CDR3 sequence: CASSSRTSGELFF. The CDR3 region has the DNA TGTGCCAGCAGCTCACGGACTAGTGGGGAGCTGTTTTTT.